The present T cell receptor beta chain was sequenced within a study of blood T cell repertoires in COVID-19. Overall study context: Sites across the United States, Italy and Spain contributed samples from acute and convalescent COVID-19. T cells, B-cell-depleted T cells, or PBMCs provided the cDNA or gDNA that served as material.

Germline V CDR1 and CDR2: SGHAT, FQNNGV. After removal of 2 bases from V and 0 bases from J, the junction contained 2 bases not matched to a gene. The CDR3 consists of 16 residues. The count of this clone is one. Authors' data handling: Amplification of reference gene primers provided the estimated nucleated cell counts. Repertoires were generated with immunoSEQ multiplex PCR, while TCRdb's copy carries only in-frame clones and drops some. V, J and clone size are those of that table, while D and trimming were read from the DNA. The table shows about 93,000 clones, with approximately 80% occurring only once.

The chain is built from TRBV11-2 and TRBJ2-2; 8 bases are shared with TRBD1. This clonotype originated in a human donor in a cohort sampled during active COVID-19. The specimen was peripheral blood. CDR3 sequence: CASSLQGASNTGELFF. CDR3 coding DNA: TGTGCCAGCAGCTTACAGGGGGCCTCGAACACCGGGGAGCTGTTTTTT.